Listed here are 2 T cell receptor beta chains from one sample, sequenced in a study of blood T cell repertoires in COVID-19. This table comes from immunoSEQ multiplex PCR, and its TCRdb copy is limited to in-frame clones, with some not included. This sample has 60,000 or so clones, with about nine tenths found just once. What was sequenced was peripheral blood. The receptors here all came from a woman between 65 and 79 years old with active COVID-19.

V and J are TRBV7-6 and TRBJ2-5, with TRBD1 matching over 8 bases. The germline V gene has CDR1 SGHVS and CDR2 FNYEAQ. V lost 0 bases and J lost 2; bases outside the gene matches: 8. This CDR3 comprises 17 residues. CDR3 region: CASSLAQTGTGQETQYF. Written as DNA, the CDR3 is TGTGCCAGCAGCTTAGCCCAAACCGGGACAGGACAAGAGACCCAGTACTTC.

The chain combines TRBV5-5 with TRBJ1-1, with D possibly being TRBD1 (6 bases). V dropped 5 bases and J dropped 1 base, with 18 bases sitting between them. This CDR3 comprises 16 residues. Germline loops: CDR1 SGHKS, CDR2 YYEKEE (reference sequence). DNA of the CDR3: TGTGCCAGCAGGAGCCTTCCACAGGGATGGAACACTGAAGCTTTCTTT. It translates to CASRSLPQGWNTEAFF.